The rows below give T cell receptor beta chains drawn from one sample of a study of T cell changes during pregnancy in multiple sclerosis. Libraries were prepared by immunoSEQ multiplex PCR; TCRdb keeps only in-frame clonotypes and omits some of them. The sample includes roughly 38,000 clones, approximately 92% of them seen just once. The sample here was CD4+ T cells from peripheral blood mononuclear cells, taken after pregnancy. All receptors derive from a female donor in good health, enrolled as a control in a pregnancy study. Each CDR3 is given with its conserved first and last residue. The D gene is left open where the match is weak. Expanded clones are given a class, and other clones once, few, many or no size at all.

TRBJ2-1,-,17,TRBV19,TRBD2,TGTGCCAGTAGTAAGGGGGGGGGACTAGCGGGCTACAATGAGCAGTTCTTC,CASSKGGGLAGYNEQFF
TRBJ2-7,-,16,TRBV28,-,TGTGCCAGCAGTTTCATTTACAGGGCCTCATCCTACGAGCAGTACTTC,CASSFIYRASSYEQYF
TRBJ2-7,-,15,TRBV18,TRBD2,TGTGCCAGCTCACCACCGGTAGCGGGGGGGCCCGAGCAGTACTTC,CASSPPVAGGPEQYF
TRBJ1-4,once,15,TRBV28,-,TGTGCCAGCAGTTTGCACATTGCAACTAATGAAAAACTGTTTTTT,CASSLHIATNEKLFF
TRBJ1-5,-,15,TRBV9,-,TGTGCCAGCAGCGTGGACAGTTATAGCAATCAGCCCCAGCATTTT,CASSVDSYSNQPQHF
TRBJ2-4,-,16,TRBV11-1,-,TGTGCCAGCAGCTTAGGAGTTCGACGGGTGGGAGACATTCAGTACTTC,CASSLGVRRVGDIQYF
TRBJ1-2,-,16,TRBV7-9,TRBD1,TGTGCCAGCAGCCCCATAGACAGGGGGCAGGGCTATGGCTACACCTTC,CASSPIDRGQGYGYTF
TRBJ1-2,once,16,TRBV5-4,-,TGTGCCAGCAGCTCACAAGGGGCCTCAAGATGGGCGCTGGACACCTTC,CASSSQGASRWALDTF
TRBJ2-1,once,15,TRBV7-2,TRBD2,TGTGCCAGCAGCCGAGGACTAGCGGGAGGTAATGAGCAGTTCTTC,CASSRGLAGGNEQFF
TRBJ2-1,-,15,TRBV6-6,-,TGTGCCAGCAGTTTCCCTGGGACACTGGTACGAGAGCAGTTCTTC,CASSFPGTLVREQFF